In its sample, the clone carrying this T cell receptor (beta chain) was seen many times. This specimen belongs to a study of patients with pleural tuberculosis. The CDR3 sequence is 13 residues long. The V gene's germline CDR1 is ENHRY and CDR2 SYGVKD. The ends lost 10 bases at V and 4 bases at J; junction bases unmatched: 9. TCRdb fed the reads into MiXCR, producing one record per CDR3 protein. The sample contains under 65,000 distinct CDR3 sequences, approximately 7.9% of which appear only once. This clonotype originated in a human donor with pleural tuberculosis. The chain is built from TRBV10-3 and TRBJ1-1; 7 nucleotides agree with TRBD1. CDR3 DNA: TGTGCCACCCTCCCCGCAGGGGGCACTGAAGCTTTCTTT. As protein: CATLPAGGTEAFF.